These 27 T cell receptor beta chains were all obtained from the same sample, sequenced in a study of blood T cell repertoires in COVID-19. The method was immunoSEQ multiplex PCR; TCRdb's version includes in-frame clones alone and lacks a portion of them. The table records around 140,000 clones, roughly 69% of them present only once. Source material: peripheral blood. These receptors were collected from a woman aged 70-85 years with acute or convalescent COVID-19.

This clone has only a few counts. The CDR3 loop reads CASSRSTTGEKLFF. For the CDR3, the DNA is TGTGCCAGCAGTAGATCCACAACAGGTGAAAAACTGTTTTTT. The chain carries TRBV6-5 and TRBJ1-4; tentatively, D is TRBD1 (5 bases). Germline CDR1 and CDR2: MNHEY and SVGAGI. There are 14 residues in the CDR3. V shed 5 bases and J shed 7 bases, with 14 bases lying between them.

The V gene is TRBV5-1, the J gene TRBJ1-3; 8 bases map to TRBD1. V lost 3 bases and J lost 2; bases outside the gene matches: 4. The germline V gene has CDR1 SGHRS and CDR2 YFSETQ. The CDR3 runs to 15 residues. For the CDR3, the DNA is TGCGCCAGCAGCTCGACAGGGGTTCCTGGAAACACCATATATTTT. Residues: CASSSTGVPGNTIYF.

V is TRBV6-6 and J is TRBJ2-7; D is possibly TRBD2 (5 bases). In germline, CDR1 is MNHNY, CDR2 SVGAGI (reference sequence). This CDR3 comprises 13 residues. Between the trimmed V and J ends, which lost 5 bases and 0 bases, there was a span of 8 bases. The CDR3 region has the DNA TGTGCCAGCAGTCCGGGGTTCTCCTACGAGCAGTACTTC. Amino acids: CASSPGFSYEQYF.

V and J are TRBV3-1 (or the pseudogene TRBV3-2) and TRBJ2-1, with 8 bases matching TRBD1. The CDR3 has 13 residues. Per germline, CDR1 LGHDT and CDR2 YNNKEL (reference sequence). Unmatched junction bases numbered 0, after V lost 1 base and J lost 7 bases. CDR3: CASSQGTGNEQFF. CDR3 coding DNA: TGTGCCAGCAGCCAAGGGACAGGGAATGAGCAGTTCTTC.

This sequence joins TRBV19 and TRBJ2-5, with 11 bases that match TRBD2. This CDR3 contains 16 residues. The V gene end was trimmed by 3 bases and the J gene end by 2 bases; junction bases not matched to a gene: 5. Per germline, CDR1 LNHDA and CDR2 SQIVND (reference sequence). The CDR3 sequence: CASSIGLAGGQETQYF. The CDR3 nucleotides read TGTGCCAGTAGTATTGGGCTAGCGGGGGGTCAAGAGACCCAGTACTTC. The entire variable domain, with the rest obtained from reference TRBV19 and TRBJ2-5, is as follows: DGGITQSPKYLFRKEGQNVTLSCEQNLNHDAMYWYRQDPGQGLRLIYYSQIVNDFQKGDIAEGYSVSREKKESFPLTVTSAQKNPTAFYLCASSIGLAGGQETQYFGPGTRLLVL.

This clone came up a few times. The chain couples TRBV10-3 to TRBJ1-1; weak D call: TRBD1 (6 bases). The CDR3 has 13 residues. V lost 3 bases and J 12 bases, leaving 17 bases between the germline ends. Looked up from germline, CDR1 is ENHRY and CDR2 is SYGVKD. The CDR3 protein is CAISDTGPGVTFF. The CDR3 DNA is TGTGCCATCAGTGACACCGGGCCAGGGGTGACTTTCTTT.

The rearrangement joins TRBV19 to TRBJ2-5; 7 positions match TRBD2. V shed 10 bases and J 1 base; nucleotides not matched to a gene: 9. Germline lookup yields CDR1 LNHDA and CDR2 SQIVND (reference sequence). CDR3 length: 14 amino acids. CDR3 residues: CATSRGGSQETQYF. The CDR3 nucleotides are TGTGCCACCTCGCGGGGCGGGAGCCAAGAGACCCAGTACTTC.

This chain connects TRBV3-1 (or the pseudogene TRBV3-2) to TRBJ2-2; 10 nucleotides match TRBD1. Germline values: CDR1 LGHDT, CDR2 YNNKEL (reference sequence). The CDR3 is made up of 14 amino acids. V lost 8 bases and J lost 3; bases outside the gene matches: 3. The CDR3 DNA reads TGTGCCAGCCGGACAGGGGGTTACACCGGGGAGCTGTTTTTT. Its translation is CASRTGGYTGELFF.

The V gene is TRBV5-4, the J gene TRBJ2-1, with 7 bases matching TRBD2. CDR1 is SGHNT and CDR2 is YYREEE in the germline V gene (reference sequence). Trimming cost V 1 base and J 9 bases; bases outside gene matches: 7. This CDR3 has 14 amino acids. CDR3 region: CASSLNGGKGEQFF. CDR3 bases: TGTGCCAGCAGCTTGAACGGGGGGAAGGGTGAGCAGTTCTTC.

This clone appeared once. J is TRBJ2-1 and V is TRBV7-2; TRBD2 is a possible D gene (6 bases). Trimming stripped 5 bases from V and 2 bases from J, with 10 bases between. The CDR3 length is 14 residues. Germline lookup yields CDR1 SGHTA and CDR2 FQGNSA. This CDR3 reads CASSPGLAYNEQFF. In DNA form, the CDR3 reads TGTGCCAGCAGCCCGGGACTGGCCTACAATGAGCAGTTCTTC.

The J gene is TRBJ2-7, the V gene TRBV2, with 8 bases aligning to TRBD1. Germline-derived CDR1 and CDR2 are SNHLY and FYNNEI. J was trimmed by 4 bases and V by 4 bases; bases with no gene match: 6. The CDR3 runs to 14 residues. The CDR3 loop is CASSGGDRIYEQYF. CDR3 nucleotides: TGTGCCAGCAGTGGAGGGGACAGGATATACGAGCAGTACTTC. Based on the CDR3 plus reference TRBV2 and TRBJ2-7, the full variable domain is EPEVTQTPSHQVTQMGQEVILRCVPISNHLYFYWYRQILGQKVEFLVSFYNNEISEKSEIFDDQFSVERPDGSNFTLKIRSTKLEDSAMYFCASSGGDRIYEQYFGPGTRLTVT.

This clone showed up just a few times. This chain connects TRBV24-1 to TRBJ1-5; tentatively, D is TRBD1 (6 bases). The CDR3 consists of 15 residues. Germline V gene data show CDR1 as KGHDR and CDR2 as SFDVKD. Trimming removed 3 bases at V and 3 bases at J, with 11 bases between. The CDR3 DNA is TGTGCCACCAGTGATGGAACAGGGAACAATCAGCCCCAGCATTTT. It is translated as CATSDGTGNNQPQHF.

This clone was seen only a few times. The J gene is TRBJ2-2, the V gene TRBV5-3; 15 bases align to TRBD2. TRBV5-3 is labeled an ORF, and its function is uncertain. V lost 5 bases and J lost 5; bases outside the gene matches: 7. This CDR3 spans 17 amino acids. The CDR3 DNA reads as TGTGCCAGAAGGGCGGGACTAGCGGGGGGACCGACCGGGGAGCTGTTTTTT. The encoded protein is CARRAGLAGGPTGELFF.

The chain employs TRBV2 and TRBJ2-1; 9 bases map to TRBD2. The ends lost 2 bases at V and 2 bases at J; junction bases unmatched: 1. This CDR3 region has 15 residues. Germline CDR1 SNHLY, CDR2 FYNNEI. The CDR3 is CASSELAGTYNEQFF. In DNA form, the CDR3 reads TGTGCCAGCAGTGAACTAGCGGGGACCTACAATGAGCAGTTCTTC.

The CDR3 coding sequence is TGTGCCAGTAGTATAAGTGGGAGCAAGGGCTACGAGCAGTACTTC. Encoded protein: CASSISGSKGYEQYF. The chain uses TRBV19 and TRBJ2-7; possibly TRBD2 for D (5 bases). The CDR3 is 15 amino acids. Germline values: CDR1 LNHDA, CDR2 SQIVND (reference sequence). Trimming pared 2 bases from V and 3 bases from J, leaving 14 bases between. The full variable domain, its missing parts supplied by reference TRBV19 and TRBJ2-7, is DGGITQSPKYLFRKEGQNVTLSCEQNLNHDAMYWYRQDPGQGLRLIYYSQIVNDFQKGDIAEGYSVSREKKESFPLTVTSAQKNPTAFYLCASSISGSKGYEQYFGPGTRLTVT.

This rearrangement joins TRBV7-9 to TRBJ2-7, with D perhaps TRBD2 (6 bases). Trimming removed 3 bases from V and 7 bases from J, with 13 bases in between. The CDR3 is made up of 13 amino acids. Germline V lookup: CDR1 SEHNR, CDR2 FQNEAQ (reference sequence). CDR3 bases: TGTGCCAGCAGCTTGGGACCTGGGAGGGAGCAGTACTTC. Its protein product is CASSLGPGREQYF. The whole variable domain, remainder taken from reference TRBV7-9 and TRBJ2-7, is DTGVSQNPRHKITKRGQNVTFRCDPISEHNRLYWYRQTLGQGPEFLTYFQNEAQLEKSRLLSDRFSAERPKGSFSTLEIQRTEQGDSAMYLCASSLGPGREQYFGPGTRLTVT.

The CDR3 DNA sequence: TGTGCCAGCAGGACAGTGTACGAGCAGTACTTC. Amino acid sequence: CASRTVYEQYF. V is TRBV28 and J is TRBJ2-7; TRBD1 might be the D (5 bases). Trimming removed 6 bases from V and 4 bases from J, with 7 bases in between. Germline CDR1 reads MDHEN; CDR2 reads SYDVKM. The length of the CDR3 is 11 residues.

V is TRBV27 and J is TRBJ1-3, with TRBD1 identical over 7 bases. The CDR3 length is 13 residues. The ends lost 3 bases at V and 4 bases at J; junction bases unmatched: 0. Germline assignment: CDR1 MNHEY and CDR2 SMNVEV (reference sequence). The CDR3 is CASSLDRGNTIYF. In nucleotides, the CDR3 is TGTGCCAGCAGTTTGGACAGGGGAAACACCATATATTTT.

This clone was seen only a few times. The V and J genes are TRBV29-1 and TRBJ2-1; D possibly corresponds to TRBD2 (6 bases). Trimming cost V 0 bases and J 5 bases, with 14 bases left between them. This CDR3 contains 15 residues. Germline V lookup: CDR1 SQVTM, CDR2 ANQGSEA. The CDR3 DNA is TGCAGCGTTGAAGATAAACGGGAGCCCAACAATGAGCAGTTCTTC. Translating gives CSVEDKREPNNEQFF.

The genes are TRBV6-2 or TRBV6-3 and TRBJ2-3; TRBD1 agrees at 9 bases. From germline, CDR1 is MNHEY and CDR2 SVGEGT. After removal of 6 bases from V and 0 bases from J, the junction contained 4 bases not matched to a gene. The CDR3 is made up of 15 amino acids. This CDR3 is CASSGQGPSTDTQYF. As DNA, the CDR3 is TGTGCCAGCAGCGGACAGGGGCCTAGCACAGATACGCAGTATTTT.

The chain couples TRBV27 to TRBJ1-6; weak D call: TRBD1 (5 bases). The CDR3 has 16 amino acids. Germline CDR1 MNHEY, CDR2 SMNVEV (reference sequence). V lost 2 bases to trimming and J lost 3 bases, with 11 bases between them. The CDR3 DNA reads TGTGCCAGCAGTTTAACCGGGGGTTACTATAATTCACCCCTCCACTTT. It yields the protein CASSLTGGYYNSPLHF.

J is TRBJ1-1 and V is TRBV7-9; 8 nucleotides line up with TRBD1. CDR3 size: 16 residues. From germline, CDR1 is SEHNR and CDR2 FQNEAQ (reference sequence). V was pared by 4 bases and J by 0 bases, with 7 bases of the junction left unmatched. CDR3 protein: CASSSGQGSLNTEAFF. Written as DNA, the CDR3 is TGTGCCAGCAGCTCCGGACAGGGCTCTCTGAACACTGAAGCTTTCTTT.

This chain links TRBV6-6 with TRBJ1-3, with unresolved D. The CDR3 runs to 15 residues. Germline-derived CDR1 and CDR2 are MNHNY and SVGAGI (reference sequence). V lost 2 bases and J lost 4, with 12 bases in between. This chain's CDR3 is CASSYGGPWGNTIYF. In nucleotides, the CDR3 is TGTGCCAGCAGTTACGGCGGCCCGTGGGGAAACACCATATATTTT.

V and J are TRBV5-5 and TRBJ2-3; the D gene is possibly TRBD2 (7 bases). V lost 0 bases and J 3 bases, leaving 11 bases between the germline ends. The CDR3 has 15 amino acids. Germline V gives CDR1 SGHKS, CDR2 YYEKEE (reference sequence). DNA for the CDR3: TGTGCCAGCAGCTTGGTGGGAGGGGGAACAGATACGCAGTATTTT. It encodes CASSLVGGGTDTQYF.

V gene TRBV12-3 or TRBV12-4 combines with J gene TRBJ1-1; 10 bases agree with TRBD1. The CDR3 sequence is 13 residues long. V was pared by 9 bases and J by 5 bases, with 6 bases of the junction left unmatched. The CDR3 coding sequence is TGTGCCAGTAGGACAGGGGGACAAACTGAAGCTTTCTTT. Translated: CASRTGGQTEAFF.

The V call is TRBV21-1, the J call TRBJ2-3; no DNA check was done on the table's D call, TRBD2. TRBV21-1 is termed a pseudogene. There are 20 residues in the CDR3. CDR3: CASSKNSLRLAGPLTDTQYF. In DNA, the CDR3 is TGTGCCAGCAGCAAAAATTCCCTCCGGCTAGCGGGGCCACTCACAGATACGCAGTATTTT.

V gene TRBV28 combines with J gene TRBJ2-6, with no clear D. Trimming took off 6 bases at V and 5 bases at J, with 8 bases between the two ends. The CDR3 totals 13 residues. Germline values: CDR1 MDHEN, CDR2 SYDVKM. This CDR3 is CASRRDWANVLTF. DNA for the CDR3: TGTGCCAGCAGGCGTGACTGGGCCAACGTCCTGACTTTC.